This TCR beta chain was identified in a study of vaccination and CD4 T cells after COVID-19 (dated by TCRdb to the early 2020s). Describing the broader study: SARS-CoV-2 positivity had been established in the convalescent patients by nasal swab PCR, and mild disease was recorded in roughly 9 of these patients and severe disease in one. The convalescent cohort included six males and four females, with two Hispanic individuals, seven Caucasians, two Asians and one multiracial person. Each participant got two doses of either the Pfizer-BioNTech BNT162b2 vaccine (n=8) or the Moderna mRNA-1273 vaccine (n=2). Post-COVID blood samples were collected from convalescent patients a median of around 100 days after diagnosis, with a range of about 35 to 170 days. Post-vaccine blood samples were obtained a median of around 74 days after the second vaccine dose, with a range of roughly 13 to 250 days. Culture stimuli were overlapping spike peptide pools from SARS-CoV-2 and from the common cold coronaviruses HCoV-NL63, HCoV-OC43 and HCoV-229E. In control cultures, a CEFX viral epitope pool was used as positive control, an HIV-1 Nef peptide pool was used as negative control, or no peptide was added. The spike-specific CD4+ TCR repertoire was compared before and after mRNA vaccination in approximately ten COVID-19 convalescent patients and a few infection-naive healthy vaccine recipients.

Regarding this clonotype: Which antigen it targets is not known. Base qualities are not provided; no much larger clone lies one nucleotide away.

V is shortened by 4 bases, J by 0 bases, and the region joining them spans 9 bases. CDR3 length: 14 amino acids, cysteine to phenylalanine. Only the CDR3 DNA stays, 42 bases, in frame from base 1. From a lookup of the germline V gene, CDR1 and CDR2 are ENHRY and SYGVKD. The library relied on PCR. At the Johns Hopkins FTIC core, DNA from the cultured CD4+ T cells underwent TCR sequencing with the Oncomine TCR Beta short-read assay. The QIAamp micro DNA kit was used to extract genomic DNA from the cultured CD4+ T cells. Oncomine TCR Beta libraries made from cultured CD4+ T cells were pooled using unique dual indexes and sequenced on an Illumina iSeq 100. Per the original workflow: Non-productive sequences were removed, and CDR3s not starting with C, not ending with F or W, or shorter than 7 amino acids were discarded. Antigen-specific clonotypes were identified with the MANAFEST web application by comparing peptide-stimulated wells with reference and other culture wells. To be called positive, a clone needed an FDR below 0.05, an odds ratio above 5, and a productive frequency above 0.1% in at least two of three replicate wells. Cross-reactive clonotypes were defined as significantly expanded in both SARS-CoV-2 spike wells and at least one common cold coronavirus spike condition. Using R version 3.6.1, CDR3 homology was evaluated through Levenshtein distances (stringdist) along with unrooted phylogenetic trees (ape). TCRdb reran the public reads through fastp at Q25 and MiXCR, keeping productive beta chains. Every distinct CDR3 protein forms one entry, paired with its most common genes and DNA. In this record, the V and J calls reflect TCRdb's handling and not the investigators' own analysis. The table for this sample lists approximately 11,000 distinct CDR3 sequences; roughly 42% of them were counted only once. The top ten clonotypes cover 20% to 25% of the sample.

Taken with the paper, the label for treatment or condition translates to: approximately 9-day PBMC culture with coronavirus spike peptide pools or control peptides (ViraFEST assay). The ViraFEST assay, used in the study, expanded antigen-specific T cells with peptide pools and then identified the expanded clonotypes through TCR sequencing. The positive SARS-CoV-2 PCR tests of the convalescent patients were dated from March to December 2020, before the Alpha, Beta and Delta variants emerged in the United States. Each well held 2.2 million or so PBMCs cultured with roughly 10 ug/ml peptide pools in IMDM containing 5% human AB serum and roughly 9 IU/ml IL-2. On days 3 and 7, half of the culture medium was replaced with fresh IL-2-containing medium. After around 10 days of culture, CD4+ T cells were isolated by negative selection with the EasySep CD4+ T cell isolation kit. PBMCs were separated from whole blood using Ficoll-Paque Plus gradient centrifugation and then either used fresh or cryopreserved at -140C. Culture conditions were generally each tested in triplicate wells.

What the authors observed across the whole study: The study included relatively few convalescent patients and did not analyze early timepoints after natural infection. Although the median number of SARS-CoV-2-reactive clonotypes went up from more than 20 after infection to some 40 after vaccination, the increase was not significant. In convalescent patients, a median about 86% of post-vaccine SARS-CoV-2-reactive clones were detected only after vaccination, and vaccine-specific priming was suggested by this finding. In convalescent patients, nearly all vaccine-specific clones (304 of 307) were found to be mono-reactive for SARS-CoV-2 spike rather than cross-reactive with common cold coronaviruses.

This receptor chain uses TRBV10-3 and TRBJ1-1; TRBD1 is possibly the D segment (5 matching bases). The TCR comes from a human donor with COVID-19. The input for sequencing was cultured CD4+ T cells from blood, taken after SARS-CoV-2 vaccination. The nucleotides are TGTGCCATCAGTGTGGGGGGACTGAACACTGAAGCTTTCTTT. This is translated as CAISVGGLNTEAFF.